The 32 T cell receptor beta chains below all came from one sample that was sequenced in a study of read filtering for tumor transcriptome and immune sequencing. This library used roughly 400 ng RNA and molecular barcoded adaptors spanning alpha/delta and beta/gamma chains. TCRdb processed the reads anew with MiXCR; each CDR3 protein has one entry. Of some 30,000 distinct CDR3 sequences listed, around a sixth are singletons. The material sequenced was a population of CD138-negative cells sorted from bone marrow. These receptors all come from a donor at least 40 years old with multiple myeloma.

This clonotype was counted ten times or more. This chain joins TRBV6-5 and TRBJ2-1, with TRBD2 identical over 14 bases. The CDR3 is made up of 17 amino acids. Losses at the gene ends were 4 bases for V and 5 bases for J; bases not matched to a gene: 7. CDR1 and CDR2 (germline): MNHEY, SVGAGI. The CDR3 DNA reads as TGTGCCAGCAGTTCACTGGTGGGACTAGCGGGAGACAATGAGCAGTTCTTC. Translated: CASSSLVGLAGDNEQFF.

This clonotype was recorded a few times. The rearrangement links TRBV7-8 to TRBJ2-1; TRBD1 or TRBD2 may be the D gene (5 bases each). The CDR3 is 15 residues long. V was clipped by 2 bases and J by 9 bases, with 17 bases between them. The germline CDR1 and CDR2 sequences are SGHVS and FQNEAQ. The CDR3 sequence: CASSLTAVARGEQFF. CDR3 sequence (DNA): TGTGCCAGCAGCTTAACGGCGGTCGCGAGGGGTGAGCAGTTCTTC. The whole variable domain, filled in from reference TRBV7-8 and TRBJ2-1, reads GAGVSQSPRYKVAKRGQDVALRCDPISGHVSLFWYQQALGQGPEFLTYFQNEAQLDKSGLPSDRFFAERPEGSVSTLKIQRTQQEDSAVYLCASSLTAVARGEQFFGPGTRLTVL.

On this clonotype: An end of the junction does not agree with germline; a read error may underlie this. This chain uses TRBV24-1 with TRBJ2-2, with TRBD2 as a possible D gene (5 bases). CDR1 is KGHDR and CDR2 is SFDVKD in the germline V gene. The CDR3 sequence is 15 residues long. The CDR3 DNA sequence: TGTGCCACCAGTGCGGACGGAGTCAGCACCGGGGAGCTGCTTTTT. It is translated as CATSADGVSTGELLF.

This clonotype has a count of ten or more. This chain connects TRBV4-1 to TRBJ2-3; the match to TRBD2 covers 7 bases. CDR1 is MGHRA, CDR2 YSYEKL, per germline. The CDR3 runs 16 residues. With V trimmed by 5 bases and J by 0 bases, 8 bases remained unmatched. CDR3 bases: TGCGCCAGCAGCTACTGGAGCGGGGTTAGCACAGATACGCAGTATTTT. Protein sequence: CASSYWSGVSTDTQYF.

Within the sample, this clonotype is medium-sized. This chain links TRBV7-6 with TRBJ2-7; 7 bases fit TRBD1. Looked up from germline, CDR1 is SGHVS and CDR2 is FNYEAQ. The J segment lost 4 bases and the V segment lost 1 base, leaving 4 bases of the junction unmatched. The CDR3 spans 14 residues. The CDR3 sequence is CASSLEGQIYEQYF. CDR3 coding DNA: TGTGCCAGCAGCTTAGAGGGACAGATTTACGAGCAGTACTTC. The whole variable domain, filled in from reference TRBV7-6 and TRBJ2-7, reads GAGVSQSPRYKVTKRGQDVALRCDPISGHVSLYWYRQALGQGPEFLTYFNYEAQQDKSGLPNDRFSAERPEGSISTLTIQRTEQRDSAMYRCASSLEGQIYEQYFGPGTRLTVT.

This clonotype was seen at least ten times. The V and J genes are TRBV5-1 and TRBJ2-1; D gene unclear. This CDR3 is 12 amino acids long. Trimming pared 4 bases from V and 7 bases from J, leaving 9 bases between. The V gene's germline CDR1 is SGHRS and CDR2 YFSETQ. The CDR3 coding sequence is TGCGCCAGCAGCCAGACTGTTAATGAGCAGTTCTTC. Translation: CASSQTVNEQFF.

Judged by abundance, this clonotype is medium-sized. The rearrangement joins TRBV29-1 to TRBJ2-7, with a tentative D call TRBD1 (5 bases). Germline CDR1 reads SQVTM; CDR2 reads ANQGSEA. Trimming removed 3 bases from V and 0 bases from J, with 12 bases in between. The CDR3 has 14 residues. The CDR3 DNA follows: TGCAGCGTTGAGTTAGGGGCCAACTCCTACGAGCAGTACTTC. Its protein is CSVELGANSYEQYF.

This clonotype was counted ten times or more. J is TRBJ1-1 and V is TRBV5-1, with a weak D call TRBD1 (6 bases). The CDR3 is made up of 14 amino acids. Germline CDR1 SGHRS, CDR2 YFSETQ. The germline V and J ends were trimmed by 0 bases and 8 bases, with 14 bases remaining between them. CDR3 nucleotide sequence: TGCGCCAGCAGCTTGGCAGGGGACGTTGGGGAAGCTTTCTTT. Translated: CASSLAGDVGEAFF.

In regard to this clonotype: Given a much more abundant clone one base away, this may be a read error. The rearrangement uses TRBV28 and TRBJ2-7; D is possibly TRBD2 (5 bases). The CDR3 is 15 amino acids. Germline CDR1 and CDR2: MDHEN and SYDVKM. Trimming cost V 2 bases and J 9 bases, with 20 bases left between them. In DNA, the CDR3 is TGTGCCAGCAGTTTACGGGGAGCAGCTCCGGACGGGCAGTACTTC. Its protein is CASSLRGAAPDGQYF.

At least ten counts were recorded for this clonotype. This chain joins TRBV11-3 and TRBJ1-5; 8 bases are shared with TRBD1. The germline V gene encodes CDR1 SGHNT and CDR2 YENEEA. This CDR3 spans 15 amino acids. The trim removed 5 bases at V and 3 bases at J, leaving 6 bases unmatched. Here the CDR3 reads CASSTQQGVNQPQHF. DNA of the CDR3: TGTGCCAGCAGCACCCAACAGGGGGTCAATCAGCCCCAGCATTTT.

Many counts were recorded for this clonotype. The V gene is TRBV4-1, the J gene TRBJ2-1; the D gene is possibly TRBD2 (5 bases). V was shortened by 4 bases and J by 8 bases, with 9 bases between the two germline ends. The CDR3 runs to 12 residues. Germline values: CDR1 MGHRA, CDR2 YSYEKL. The CDR3 DNA reads as TGCGCCAGCAGCCCCACTAGTCATGAGCAGTTCTTC. Translated: CASSPTSHEQFF.

At least ten counts were recorded for this clonotype. This chain connects TRBV3-1 to TRBJ2-3; possibly TRBD2 for D (6 bases). Deletions cut 0 bases from V and 4 bases from J, with 8 bases between. This CDR3 region has 14 residues. Germline CDR1 is LGHDT and CDR2 is YNNKEL (reference sequence). The CDR3 nucleotides are TGTGCCAGCAGCCAAGAGCTAGCGTCAGATACGCAGTATTTT. Its translation is CASSQELASDTQYF.

This clonotype has at least ten counts. The chain has TRBV12-3 or TRBV12-4 and TRBJ2-7; 10 bases are shared with TRBD1. The CDR3 contains 15 residues. After removal of 8 bases from V and 6 bases from J, the junction contained 13 bases not matched to a gene. CDR3 protein: CASRNPGQGLSEQYF. In DNA form, the CDR3 reads TGTGCCAGCCGGAACCCGGGACAGGGGCTGTCCGAGCAGTACTTC.

This clonotype was seen a few times. This chain joins TRBV6-5 and TRBJ2-5; the D is unclear. Trimming stripped 0 bases from V and 1 base from J, with 15 bases between. Germline V gene sequence: CDR1 MNHEY, CDR2 SVGAGI. This CDR3 spans 17 amino acids. The CDR3 DNA is TGTGCCAGCAGTTACTCTAGTCGGATCTTTATCCAAGAGACCCAGTACTTC. Translated, it gives CASSYSSRIFIQETQYF.

This clonotype was counted ten times or more. The gene calls are TRBV2 and TRBJ2-7; 9 bases are a match to TRBD1. The V gene's germline CDR1 is SNHLY and CDR2 FYNNEI. J gave up 7 bases and V 8 bases, and 9 bases lay outside the gene matches. CDR3 length equals 13 residues. CDR3 protein: CASSSTGGWEQYF. In nucleotides, the CDR3 is TGTGCCAGCTCTAGTACAGGGGGCTGGGAGCAGTACTTC.

Turning to this clonotype: The germline gene is not matched at one end of the junction; a read error may be the cause. This chain links TRBV2 with TRBJ2-1, with 9 bases fitting TRBD2. The CDR3 contains 17 residues. The germline V gene encodes CDR1 SNHLY and CDR2 FYNNEI. CDR3: CVSSGNIAGDRYNEQFF. CDR3 nucleotides: TGTGTCAGCAGTGGGAACATAGCGGGAGACCGATACAATGAGCAGTTCTTC.

Sample share makes this clonotype medium-sized (0.01 to 0.1%). The chain uses TRBV6-2 or TRBV6-3 and TRBJ2-1; a possible D gene is TRBD1 (5 bases). There are 11 residues in the CDR3. Germline V CDR1 and CDR2: MNHEY, SVGEGT. V dropped 7 bases and J dropped 10 bases, with 11 bases sitting between them. CDR3 DNA sequence: TGTGCCAGCACAAGGGGCAGGGAGCAGTTCTTC. Its translation: CASTRGREQFF.

This clonotype came up many times. The chain joins TRBV19 to TRBJ2-6; 7 bases agree with TRBD1. This CDR3 has 15 amino acids. With 3 bases clipped from V and 3 bases from J, the junction kept 2 bases outside the gene matches. CDR1 is LNHDA and CDR2 is SQIVND in the germline V gene (reference sequence). The CDR3 spells CASSITGVGANVLTF. The CDR3 DNA is TGTGCCAGTAGTATTACAGGGGTTGGGGCCAACGTCCTGACTTTC.

About this clonotype itself: The CDR3 end shows no conserved phenylalanine or tryptophan, and so a read error is likely. The CDR3 protein is CASSHTGGGNQPQHL. The CDR3 nucleotides are TGTGCCAGCAGCCATACAGGGGGTGGCAATCAGCCCCAGCATTTA. This rearrangement joins TRBV7-9 to TRBJ1-5; 8 positions agree with TRBD1. Germline lookup yields CDR1 SEHNR and CDR2 FQNEAQ (reference sequence). Trimming removed 5 bases from V and 2 bases from J; junction bases left unmatched: 5. The CDR3 consists of 15 residues.

As to this clonotype: A read error may account for a junction end that differs from germline. The chain links TRBV6-1 to TRBJ2-7; 8 bases match TRBD1. Per the germline V gene, CDR1 is MNHNS and CDR2 is SASEGT. The CDR3 is made up of 15 amino acids. Here the CDR3 reads CASSHGWGQAYGQYF. CDR3 nucleotide sequence: TGTGCCAGCAGCCACGGCTGGGGACAGGCCTACGGGCAGTACTTC.

To note about this clonotype: A junction end diverges from the germline sequence, so it may reflect a read error. V usage is TRBV7-9 and J usage is TRBJ2-1; 7 nucleotides align to TRBD2. There are 13 residues in the CDR3. Germline V lookup: CDR1 SEHNR, CDR2 FQNEAQ (reference sequence). CDR3 protein: CASRQAGYNEQLF. As DNA, the CDR3 is TGTGCCAGCCGACAAGCGGGGTACAATGAGCAGCTCTTC.

On this clonotype itself: A much larger clone lies a single base off, so this may be a read error. The chain recombines TRBV20-1 with TRBJ1-1, with no clear D. Germline V gene sequence: CDR1 DFQATT, CDR2 SNEGSKA (reference sequence). Trimming took 5 bases from V and 10 from J, leaving 23 bases between them. There are 14 residues in the CDR3. The CDR3 DNA reads as TGCAGTGCTTTGCCCCTCTCGGCCCCGAGCCGAGCTTTCTTT. It translates to CSALPLSAPSRAFF.

In its sample, this clonotype was seen many times. The chain links TRBV29-1 to TRBJ2-1; TRBD2 matches 9 bases. The junction had 9 bases not matched to a gene; V was cut back by 4 bases and J by 5 bases. This CDR3 has 15 residues. The germline gives CDR1 SQVTM, CDR2 ANQGSEA. This CDR3 is CSVAMTSGLDNEQFF. CDR3 DNA sequence: TGCAGCGTTGCGATGACTAGCGGTCTTGACAATGAGCAGTTCTTC.

This clonotype was detected ten times or more. The chain uses TRBV30 and TRBJ2-5, with D tentatively TRBD1 or TRBD2 (6 bases each). The CDR3 covers 15 residues. Germline V gives CDR1 GTSNPN, CDR2 SVGIG (reference sequence). The germline V and J ends were trimmed by 0 bases and 2 bases, with 13 bases remaining between them. The CDR3 coding sequence is TGTGCCTGGAGTGTAGGGGGGAGCTCACAAGAGACCCAGTACTTC. Residues: CAWSVGGSSQETQYF.

The genes are TRBV6-5 and TRBJ2-7; D perhaps matches TRBD1 (6 bases). The V gene lost 8 bases and the J gene lost 3 bases, with 14 bases spanning the gap. The CDR3 runs 13 residues. The V gene's germline CDR1 is MNHEY and CDR2 SVGAGI. This CDR3 reads CASQSRGRYEQYF. CDR3 coding DNA: TGTGCCAGCCAGTCCAGGGGACGCTACGAGCAGTACTTC.

This clonotype was recorded many times. This chain links TRBV18 with TRBJ2-5; D unresolved. Germline CDR1 and CDR2: KGHSH and LQKENI. The ends were cut back, 3 bases at V and 1 base at J, with 6 bases in the middle. The CDR3 runs 13 residues. The CDR3 protein is CASSPTVQETQYF. The CDR3 DNA reads TGTGCCAGCTCACCCACAGTCCAAGAGACCCAGTACTTC.

This clonotype was detected many times. The V call is TRBV20-1, the J call TRBJ2-5; D unresolved. CDR1 and CDR2 from the germline V gene are DFQATT and SNEGSKA (reference sequence). CDR3 size: 11 residues. Trimming took off 4 bases at V and 3 bases at J, with 6 bases between the two ends. CDR3 coding DNA: TGCAGTGCTACTAGGGAAGAGACCCAGTACTTC. Translated, it gives CSATREETQYF.

This clonotype was seen many times. V usage is TRBV29-1 and J usage is TRBJ1-2, with 11 bases aligning to TRBD1. The CDR3 length is 15 residues. V trimming: 5 bases; J trimming: 4 bases; junction bases outside the gene matches: 9. CDR1 is SQVTM and CDR2 is ANQGSEA in the germline V gene. CDR3 DNA sequence: TGCAGCGTTCCGCGTCCCGGGACAGGGGGCTATGGCTACACCTTC. Its translation: CSVPRPGTGGYGYTF.

This clonotype was picked up many times. The chain has TRBV18 and TRBJ2-5; D not resolved. This CDR3 contains 15 residues. Per the germline V gene, CDR1 is KGHSH and CDR2 is LQKENI. V was trimmed by 5 bases and J by 2 bases, leaving 15 bases between them. CDR3 sequence: CASSVLGGPQETQYF. The CDR3 DNA is TGTGCCAGCTCAGTGCTCGGCGGTCCACAAGAGACCCAGTACTTC.

This clonotype was seen ten or more times. The chain is built from TRBV18 and TRBJ2-3; a possible D gene is TRBD2 (6 bases). Trimming took off 2 bases at V and 6 bases at J, with 21 bases between the two ends. Per germline, CDR1 KGHSH and CDR2 LQKENI. This CDR3 comprises 17 residues. The chain's CDR3 is CASSPGVTSGSVDTQYF. The CDR3 region has the DNA TGTGCCAGCTCACCAGGGGTGACCAGCGGGTCGGTCGATACGCAGTATTTT.

This clonotype occurred many times. The chain links TRBV5-6 to TRBJ2-1; TRBD2 agrees at 12 bases. The CDR3 has 17 amino acids. Germline CDR1 SGHDT, CDR2 YYEEEE. Trimming took 4 bases from V and 0 from J; bases not matched to a gene: 5. The CDR3 loop reads CASSQGLAGSSYNEQFF. CDR3 in DNA: TGTGCCAGCAGCCAAGGACTAGCGGGAAGCTCCTACAATGAGCAGTTCTTC.

The chain couples TRBV20-1 to TRBJ2-3; D is ambiguous. Germline V gives CDR1 DFQATT, CDR2 SNEGSKA (reference sequence). Between the trimmed V and J ends, which lost 4 bases and 2 bases, there was a span of 10 bases. The CDR3 spans 13 residues. CDR3 sequence reads: CSANFVATDTQYF. The CDR3 DNA is TGCAGTGCTAACTTCGTCGCCACAGATACGCAGTATTTT.